This T cell receptor beta chain was sequenced for a study of blood T cell repertoires in COVID-19. In the study overall: From the United States, Italy and Spain came samples of acute and convalescent COVID-19. Sources were T cells, B-cell-depleted T cells, or PBMCs; the material itself was cDNA or gDNA.

The CDR3 is 15 amino acids. V dropped 4 bases and J dropped 0 bases, with 10 bases sitting between them. Germline V gene data show CDR1 as SNHLY and CDR2 as FYNNEI. In the authors' workflow: Amplifying reference gene primers gave estimates of nucleated cell counts. Using immunoSEQ multiplex PCR, the repertoire was profiled, and TCRdb retains in-frame clones only, with some absent. The V and J calls and clone size come from that table; D and trimming were worked out from the DNA. The profile covers tens of thousands of clones, with roughly three quarters appearing a single time and 10% to 12% taken by the ten largest.

V is TRBV2 and J is TRBJ1-5; maybe TRBD1 (6 bases). This clonotype originated in a man in his 70s with acute or convalescent COVID-19. The sample comprised peripheral blood. CDR3 bases: TGTGCCAGCAGTGTGGGGGGGCTTAGCAATCAGCCCCAGCATTTT. Translated, it gives CASSVGGLSNQPQHF.